A selection of T cell receptor beta chains follows, all from one sample in a study of regulatory T cells in long-lasting Graves disease. TCRdb analysed the multiplex PCR reads with MiXCR anew, one entry per CDR3 protein. The sample has 520,000 or so distinct CDR3 sequences; around 11% are singletons. These sequences were also reported in another study, on T cells in Graves' hyperthyroidism and ophthalmopathy.

The sample consisted of peripheral blood mononuclear cells (PBMCs), taken at new diagnosis, from a patient treated with antithyroid drugs. The receptors stem from a woman younger than 45 with Graves disease. Each CDR3 is given with its conserved first and last residue.

j_gene: TRBJ2-1; v_gene: TRBV3-1; len: 17; CDR3aa: CASSQGLAGGTYNEQFF
j_gene: TRBJ2-1; v_gene: TRBV9; len: 18; CDR3aa: CASSVGGSGRSSYNEQFF
j_gene: TRBJ2-3; v_gene: TRBV30; len: 13; CDR3aa: CAWSVPPADTQYF
j_gene: TRBJ2-5; v_gene: TRBV24-1; len: 17; CDR3aa: CATSDPVAGIAQETQYF
j_gene: TRBJ2-7; v_gene: TRBV27; len: 15; CDR3aa: CASCKLRRGTYEQYF
j_gene: TRBJ1-1; v_gene: TRBV29-1; len: 13; CDR3aa: CSVQSQLGTEAFF
j_gene: TRBJ1-5; v_gene: TRBV19; len: 16; CDR3aa: CASRDPGQGSNQPQHF
j_gene: TRBJ2-1; v_gene: TRBV20-1; len: 16; CDR3aa: CSARPPLAGGPNEQFF
j_gene: TRBJ2-7; v_gene: TRBV2; len: 16; CDR3aa: CASSEFGTSGRAPLYF
j_gene: TRBJ2-1; v_gene: TRBV20-1; len: 15; CDR3aa: CSARGPAGPRREQFF
j_gene: TRBJ2-6; v_gene: TRBV19; len: 15; CDR3aa: CASSMGISGANVLTF
j_gene: TRBJ1-1; v_gene: TRBV28; len: 15; CDR3aa: CASSNSRDSGAEAFF
j_gene: TRBJ1-2; v_gene: TRBV30; len: 14; CDR3aa: CAWSRPLESYGYTF
j_gene: TRBJ2-5; v_gene: TRBV29-1; len: 10; CDR3aa: CSVRLGTQYF
j_gene: TRBJ1-3; v_gene: TRBV11-2; len: 19; CDR3aa: CASSSPRAGAPNSGNTIYF
j_gene: TRBJ1-6; v_gene: TRBV7-2; len: 12; CDR3aa: CASSSYGLPLHF
j_gene: TRBJ2-5; v_gene: TRBV5-5; len: 14; CDR3aa: CASSNPSARETQYF
j_gene: TRBJ2-5; v_gene: TRBV12-3/TRBV12-4; len: 15; CDR3aa: CASSSFKGNQETRYF
j_gene: TRBJ2-1; v_gene: TRBV28; len: 15; CDR3aa: CASSPGTSGRAGGFF
j_gene: TRBJ2-3; v_gene: TRBV5-5; len: 14; CDR3aa: CASSLEQITDTQYF
j_gene: TRBJ2-7; v_gene: TRBV28; len: 14; CDR3aa: CATLGGRQTYEQYF
j_gene: TRBJ1-1; v_gene: TRBV5-1; len: 13; CDR3aa: CASSLWVDTEAFF
j_gene: TRBJ1-5; v_gene: TRBV19; len: 15; CDR3aa: CASRTWDVSNQPQHF
j_gene: TRBJ1-3; v_gene: TRBV19; len: 14; CDR3aa: CASSGPLSGNTIYF
j_gene: TRBJ1-1; v_gene: TRBV20-1; len: 12; CDR3aa: CSARVRATEAFF
j_gene: TRBJ2-7; v_gene: TRBV2; len: 15; CDR3aa: CASRERAPVSGEQYF
j_gene: TRBJ1-2; v_gene: TRBV6-1; len: 13; CDR3aa: CASRSGWLDGYTF
j_gene: TRBJ1-2; v_gene: TRBV5-4; len: 17; CDR3aa: CASSLATWRGSRYGYTF
j_gene: TRBJ2-3; v_gene: TRBV28; len: 18; CDR3aa: CASSGRLTLAGDTDTQYF
j_gene: TRBJ2-1; v_gene: TRBV6-5; len: 14; CDR3aa: CASSSRGGANEQFF
j_gene: TRBJ2-1; v_gene: TRBV9; len: 14; CDR3aa: CASSVVAGANEQFF
j_gene: TRBJ2-1; v_gene: TRBV20-1; len: 15; CDR3aa: CSVAQGPGAYNEQFF
j_gene: TRBJ2-7; v_gene: TRBV7-2; len: 16; CDR3aa: CASSSSSGTNSYEQYF
j_gene: TRBJ2-7; v_gene: TRBV20-1; len: 15; CDR3aa: CSARGWRKAPYEQYF
j_gene: TRBJ2-7; v_gene: TRBV28; len: 15; CDR3aa: CASSRPVLPFYEQYF
j_gene: TRBJ1-1; v_gene: TRBV5-1; len: 14; CDR3aa: CASSLTLFGTEAFF
j_gene: TRBJ2-1; v_gene: TRBV28; len: 14; CDR3aa: CASSPGQGASEQFF
j_gene: TRBJ1-2; v_gene: TRBV7-9; len: 15; CDR3aa: CASSLAEKGAYGYTF
j_gene: TRBJ1-5; v_gene: TRBV6-2/TRBV6-3; len: 18; CDR3aa: CASRIRVKAGHSNQPQHF
j_gene: TRBJ2-5; v_gene: TRBV11-2; len: 12; CDR3aa: CASMGDGETQYF
j_gene: TRBJ2-7; v_gene: TRBV28; len: 13; CDR3aa: CASSFAGGNEQYF
j_gene: TRBJ1-1; v_gene: TRBV28; len: 12; CDR3aa: CASKMTGQKLSF
j_gene: TRBJ2-1; v_gene: TRBV6-2/TRBV6-3; len: 15; CDR3aa: CASRIRLAGYNEQFF
j_gene: TRBJ2-7; v_gene: TRBV10-3; len: 13; CDR3aa: CAISDSDRDEQYF
j_gene: TRBJ2-7; v_gene: TRBV6-1; len: 13; CDR3aa: CASKLAGAYEQYF
j_gene: TRBJ2-5; v_gene: TRBV19; len: 18; CDR3aa: CASSIDGEVIPGRETQYF
j_gene: TRBJ1-1; v_gene: TRBV19; len: 16; CDR3aa: CASSMMSLPRDTEAFF
j_gene: TRBJ1-4; v_gene: TRBV4-1; len: 17; CDR3aa: CASSQDPRTGVGEKLFF
j_gene: TRBJ2-7; v_gene: TRBV12-3/TRBV12-4; len: 14; CDR3aa: CASSLSGKSYEQYF
j_gene: TRBJ2-5; v_gene: TRBV15; len: 15; CDR3aa: CATSGGLRGQETQYF
j_gene: TRBJ2-7; v_gene: TRBV6-1; len: 15; CDR3aa: CASRKTGVQAYEQYF
j_gene: TRBJ1-1; v_gene: TRBV5-1; len: 15; CDR3aa: CASSLTEQLNTEAFF
j_gene: TRBJ2-1; v_gene: TRBV7-9; len: 12; CDR3aa: CASSPDIHEQFF
j_gene: TRBJ2-1; v_gene: TRBV12-3/TRBV12-4; len: 16; CDR3aa: CASSPSLAVVYNEQFF
j_gene: TRBJ2-7; v_gene: TRBV3-1; len: 14; CDR3aa: CASSHGDLSYEQYF
j_gene: TRBJ1-5; v_gene: TRBV20-1; len: 16; CDR3aa: CSALYRVSLSSQPQHF
j_gene: TRBJ1-6; v_gene: TRBV19; len: 14; CDR3aa: CASSGQVGNSPLHF
j_gene: TRBJ2-7; v_gene: TRBV20-1; len: 13; CDR3aa: CSASSSGGDEQYF